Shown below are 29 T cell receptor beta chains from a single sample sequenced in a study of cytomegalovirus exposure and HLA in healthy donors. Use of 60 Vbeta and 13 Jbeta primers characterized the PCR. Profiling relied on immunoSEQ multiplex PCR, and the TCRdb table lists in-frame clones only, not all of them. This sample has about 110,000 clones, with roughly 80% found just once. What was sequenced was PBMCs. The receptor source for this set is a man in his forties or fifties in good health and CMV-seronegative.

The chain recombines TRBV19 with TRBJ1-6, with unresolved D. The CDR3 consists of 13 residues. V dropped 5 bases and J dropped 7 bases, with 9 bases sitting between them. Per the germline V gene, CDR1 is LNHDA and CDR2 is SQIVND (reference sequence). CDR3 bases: TGTGCCAGTAGTCCAGGACTCAATTCACCCCTCCACTTT. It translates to CASSPGLNSPLHF.

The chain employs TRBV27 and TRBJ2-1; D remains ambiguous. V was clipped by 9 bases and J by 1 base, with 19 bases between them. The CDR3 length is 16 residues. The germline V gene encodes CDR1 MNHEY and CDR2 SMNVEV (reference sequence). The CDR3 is CASSILGIVSYNEQFF. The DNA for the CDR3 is TGTGCCAGTAGCATATTGGGTATCGTGTCCTACAATGAGCAGTTCTTC.

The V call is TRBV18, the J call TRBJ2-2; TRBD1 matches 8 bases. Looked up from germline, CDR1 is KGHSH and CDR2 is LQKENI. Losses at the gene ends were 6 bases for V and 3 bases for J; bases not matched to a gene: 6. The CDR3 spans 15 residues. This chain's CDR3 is CASSVLTGDTGELFF. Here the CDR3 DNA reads TGTGCCAGCTCCGTCCTGACAGGGGACACCGGGGAGCTGTTTTTT.

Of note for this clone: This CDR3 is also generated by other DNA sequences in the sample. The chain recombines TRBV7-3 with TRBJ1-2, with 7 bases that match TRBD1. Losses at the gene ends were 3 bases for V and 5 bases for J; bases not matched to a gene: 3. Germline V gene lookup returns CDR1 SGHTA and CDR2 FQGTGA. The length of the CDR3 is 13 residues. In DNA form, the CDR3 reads TGTGCCAGCAGCTTGGGACAGAATTATGGCTACACCTTC. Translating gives CASSLGQNYGYTF.

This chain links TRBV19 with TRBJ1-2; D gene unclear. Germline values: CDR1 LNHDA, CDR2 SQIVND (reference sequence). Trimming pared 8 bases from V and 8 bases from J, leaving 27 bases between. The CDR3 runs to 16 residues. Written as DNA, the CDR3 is TGTGCCAGTTGGACCGGAGTCGGGAGAGGGTCGGAGGGCTACACCTTC. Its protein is CASWTGVGRGSEGYTF. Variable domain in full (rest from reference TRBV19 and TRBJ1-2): DGGITQSPKYLFRKEGQNVTLSCEQNLNHDAMYWYRQDPGQGLRLIYYSQIVNDFQKGDIAEGYSVSREKKESFPLTVTSAQKNPTAFYLCASWTGVGRGSEGYTFGSGTRLTVV.

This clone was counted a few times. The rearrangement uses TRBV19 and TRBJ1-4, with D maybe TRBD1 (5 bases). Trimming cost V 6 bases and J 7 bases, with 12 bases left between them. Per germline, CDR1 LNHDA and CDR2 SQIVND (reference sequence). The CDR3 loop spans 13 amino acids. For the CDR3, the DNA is TGTGCCAGTAGCAGGGTCGGAGCTGAAAAACTGTTTTTT. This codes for CASSRVGAEKLFF.

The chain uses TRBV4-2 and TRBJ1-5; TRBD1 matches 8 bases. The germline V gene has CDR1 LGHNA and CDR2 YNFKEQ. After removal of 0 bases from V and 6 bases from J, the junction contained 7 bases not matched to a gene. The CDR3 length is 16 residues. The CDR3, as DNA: TGTGCCAGCAGCCAAGACCGGGTCAGGGGGCTTCAGCCCCAGCATTTT. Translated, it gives CASSQDRVRGLQPQHF.

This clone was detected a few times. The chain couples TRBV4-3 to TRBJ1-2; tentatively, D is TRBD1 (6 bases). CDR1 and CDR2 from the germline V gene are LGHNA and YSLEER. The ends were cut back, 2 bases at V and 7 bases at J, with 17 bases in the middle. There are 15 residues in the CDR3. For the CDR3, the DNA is TGCGCCAGCAGCCAATTTTTGACGGACAGATCTGGCTACACCTTC. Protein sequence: CASSQFLTDRSGYTF.

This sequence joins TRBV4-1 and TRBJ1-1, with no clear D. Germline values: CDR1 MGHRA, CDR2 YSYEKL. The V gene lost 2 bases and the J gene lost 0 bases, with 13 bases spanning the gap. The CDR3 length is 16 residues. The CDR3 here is CASSQLPAGMNTEAFF. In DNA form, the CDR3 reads TGCGCCAGCAGCCAACTCCCAGCGGGCATGAACACTGAAGCTTTCTTT.

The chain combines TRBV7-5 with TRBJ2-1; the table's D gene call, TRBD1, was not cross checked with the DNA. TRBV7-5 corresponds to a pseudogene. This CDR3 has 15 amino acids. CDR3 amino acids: CARSTRDKRDNEQFF. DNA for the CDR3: TGTGCCAGAAGCACCCGGGACAAAAGGGACAATGAGCAGTTCTTC.

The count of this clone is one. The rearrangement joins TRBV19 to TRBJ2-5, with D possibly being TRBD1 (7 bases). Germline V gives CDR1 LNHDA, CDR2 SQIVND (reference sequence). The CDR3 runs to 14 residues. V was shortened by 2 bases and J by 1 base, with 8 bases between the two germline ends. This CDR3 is CASSIQGGQETQYF. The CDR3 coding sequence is TGTGCCAGTAGTATACAGGGGGGCCAAGAGACCCAGTACTTC.

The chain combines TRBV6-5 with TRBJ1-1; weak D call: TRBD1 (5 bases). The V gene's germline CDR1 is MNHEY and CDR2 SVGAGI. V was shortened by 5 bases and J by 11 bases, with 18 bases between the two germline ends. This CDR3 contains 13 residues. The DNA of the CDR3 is TGTGCCAGCAGTGAAGCGGGGGGGATTGATGCTTTCTTT. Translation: CASSEAGGIDAFF.

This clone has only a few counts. Written as DNA, the CDR3 is TGTGCCAGCAGAACTTCCGGGACAGGGGGTGGTTACGAGCAGTACGTC. Its protein product is CASRTSGTGGGYEQYV. The chain recombines TRBV6-6 with TRBJ2-7; TRBD1 aligns across 11 bases. CDR1 MNHNY and CDR2 SVGAGI come from the germline V gene (reference sequence). Trimming at V came to 6 bases and at J to 4 bases, leaving 11 bases not matched to a gene. This CDR3 contains 16 residues.

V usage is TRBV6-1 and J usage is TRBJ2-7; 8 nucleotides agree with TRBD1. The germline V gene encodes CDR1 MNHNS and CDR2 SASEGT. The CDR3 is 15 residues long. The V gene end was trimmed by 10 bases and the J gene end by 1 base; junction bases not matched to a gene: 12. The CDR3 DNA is TGTGCCACCTCACATGGGGACAGGTCATCCTACGAGCAGTACTTC. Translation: CATSHGDRSSYEQYF.

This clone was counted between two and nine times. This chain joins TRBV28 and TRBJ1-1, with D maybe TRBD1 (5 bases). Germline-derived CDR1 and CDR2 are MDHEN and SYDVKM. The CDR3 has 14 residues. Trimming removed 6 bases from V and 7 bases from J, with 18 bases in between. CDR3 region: CASSYPPRQGEAFF. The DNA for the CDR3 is TGTGCCAGCAGCTATCCCCCGCGGCAGGGTGAAGCTTTCTTT.

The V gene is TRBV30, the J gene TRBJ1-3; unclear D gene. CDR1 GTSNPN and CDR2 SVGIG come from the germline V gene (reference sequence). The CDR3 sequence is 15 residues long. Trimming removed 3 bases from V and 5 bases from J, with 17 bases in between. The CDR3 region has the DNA TGTGCCTGGAGCCTCCCTGGGGAGGGAAGAAACACCATATATTTT. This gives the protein CAWSLPGEGRNTIYF.

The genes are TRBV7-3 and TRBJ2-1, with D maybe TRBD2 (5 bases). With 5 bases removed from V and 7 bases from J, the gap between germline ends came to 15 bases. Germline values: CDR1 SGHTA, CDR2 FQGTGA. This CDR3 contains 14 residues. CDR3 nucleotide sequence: TGTGCCAGCAGCCGCGGCGGAGCGGTAAATGAGCAGTTCTTC. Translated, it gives CASSRGGAVNEQFF.

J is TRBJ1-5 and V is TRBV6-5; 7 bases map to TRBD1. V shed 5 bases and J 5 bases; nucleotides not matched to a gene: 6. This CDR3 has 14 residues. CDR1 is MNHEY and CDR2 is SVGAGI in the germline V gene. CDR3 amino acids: CASSPTGWDQPQHF. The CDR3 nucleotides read TGTGCCAGCAGTCCGACAGGGTGGGATCAGCCCCAGCATTTT.

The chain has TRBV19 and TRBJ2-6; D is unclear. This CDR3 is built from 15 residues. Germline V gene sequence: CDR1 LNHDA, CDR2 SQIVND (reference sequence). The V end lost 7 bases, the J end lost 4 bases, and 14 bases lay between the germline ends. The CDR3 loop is CASTRGPAGANVLTF. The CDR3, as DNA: TGTGCCAGTACCCGAGGCCCCGCGGGGGCCAACGTCCTGACTTTC.

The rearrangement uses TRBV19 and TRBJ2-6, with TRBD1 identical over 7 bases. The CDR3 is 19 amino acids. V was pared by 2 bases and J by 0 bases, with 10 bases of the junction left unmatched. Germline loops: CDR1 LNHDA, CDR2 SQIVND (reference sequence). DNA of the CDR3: TGTGCCAGTAGTATAAGGCCGGGACAGATCAGCTCTGGGGCCAACGTCCTGACTTTC. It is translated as CASSIRPGQISSGANVLTF.

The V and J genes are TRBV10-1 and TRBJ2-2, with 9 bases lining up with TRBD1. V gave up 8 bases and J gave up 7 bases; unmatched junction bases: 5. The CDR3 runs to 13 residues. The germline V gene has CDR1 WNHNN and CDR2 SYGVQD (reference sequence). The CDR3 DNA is TGCGCCAGCGGGACAGGGTTTGTCGGGGAGCTGTTTTTT. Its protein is CASGTGFVGELFF.

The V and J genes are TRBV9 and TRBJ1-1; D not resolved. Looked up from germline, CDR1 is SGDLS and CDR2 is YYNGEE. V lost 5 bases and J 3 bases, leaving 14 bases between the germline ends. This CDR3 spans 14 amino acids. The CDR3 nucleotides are TGTGCCAGCAGTCGGTTCGTTGGTGACACTGAAGCTTTCTTT. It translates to CASSRFVGDTEAFF.

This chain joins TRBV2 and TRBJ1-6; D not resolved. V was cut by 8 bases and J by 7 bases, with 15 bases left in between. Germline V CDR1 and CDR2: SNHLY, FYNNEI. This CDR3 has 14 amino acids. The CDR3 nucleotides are TGTGCCAGCCGCGTGGGCCACTCAAATTCACCCCTCCACTTT. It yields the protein CASRVGHSNSPLHF.

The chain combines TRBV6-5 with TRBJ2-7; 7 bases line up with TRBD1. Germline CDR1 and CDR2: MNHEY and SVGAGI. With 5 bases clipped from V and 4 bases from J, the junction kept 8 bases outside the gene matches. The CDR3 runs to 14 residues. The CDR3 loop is CASSRRTGSYEQYF. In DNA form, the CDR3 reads TGTGCCAGCAGTCGACGGACAGGTTCTTACGAGCAGTACTTC.

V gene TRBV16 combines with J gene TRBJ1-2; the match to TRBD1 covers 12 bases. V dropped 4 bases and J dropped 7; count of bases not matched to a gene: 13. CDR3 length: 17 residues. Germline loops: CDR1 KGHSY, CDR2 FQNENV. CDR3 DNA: TGTGCCAGCAGCCCTACTGGGACAGGGGGCGAAATAAGTGGCTACACCTTC. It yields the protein CASSPTGTGGEISGYTF.

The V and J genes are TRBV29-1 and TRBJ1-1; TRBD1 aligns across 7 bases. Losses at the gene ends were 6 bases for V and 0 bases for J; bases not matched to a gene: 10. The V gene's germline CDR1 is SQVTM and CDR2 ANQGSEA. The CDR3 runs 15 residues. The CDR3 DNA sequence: TGCAGCGTCGTCCCGGGACAGCGATTGAACACTGAAGCTTTCTTT. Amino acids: CSVVPGQRLNTEAFF.

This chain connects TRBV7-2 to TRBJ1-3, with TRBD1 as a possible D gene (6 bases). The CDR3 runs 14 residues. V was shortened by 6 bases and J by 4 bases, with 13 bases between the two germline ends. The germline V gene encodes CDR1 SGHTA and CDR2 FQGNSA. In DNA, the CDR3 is TGTGCCAGCAGTTACACAGGGCGGGGAAACACCATATATTTT. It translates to CASSYTGRGNTIYF.

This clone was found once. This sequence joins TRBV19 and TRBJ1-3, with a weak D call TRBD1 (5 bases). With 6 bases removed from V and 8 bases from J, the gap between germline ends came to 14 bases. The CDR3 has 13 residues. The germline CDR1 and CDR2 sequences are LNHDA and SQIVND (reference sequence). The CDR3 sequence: CASRTPTRDTIYF. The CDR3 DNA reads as TGTGCCAGTAGGACCCCAACCAGGGACACCATATATTTT.

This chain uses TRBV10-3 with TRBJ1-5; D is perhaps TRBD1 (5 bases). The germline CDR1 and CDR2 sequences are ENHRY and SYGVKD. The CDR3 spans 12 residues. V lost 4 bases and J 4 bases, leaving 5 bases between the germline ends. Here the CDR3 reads CAISGQNQPQHF. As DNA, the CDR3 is TGTGCCATCAGTGGACAGAATCAGCCCCAGCATTTT.